Shown below are 16 T cell receptor beta chains from a single sample sequenced in a study of cytomegalovirus exposure and HLA in healthy donors. The PCR made use of 60 Vbeta and 13 Jbeta primers. Sequenced by immunoSEQ multiplex PCR; TCRdb stores in-frame clones only, minus some. The table lists 50,000 to 65,000 clones, around 72% of them singletons. The sample was PBMCs. The receptor source for this set is a man between 18 and 29 years old in good health and CMV-seronegative.

V and J are TRBV29-1 and TRBJ2-1; 10 nucleotides match TRBD2. Germline values: CDR1 SQVTM, CDR2 ANQGSEA. This CDR3 has 14 amino acids. V was pared by 5 bases and J by 8 bases, with 9 bases of the junction left unmatched. The CDR3 here is CSVTHPSGSYEQFF. CDR3 sequence (DNA): TGCAGCGTTACACACCCTAGCGGGAGCTATGAGCAGTTCTTC.

The gene calls are TRBV7-9 and TRBJ2-5; D is possibly TRBD1 (6 bases). Germline-derived CDR1 and CDR2 are SEHNR and FQNEAQ (reference sequence). The CDR3 is 12 amino acids. The ends were cut back, 5 bases at V and 5 bases at J, with 9 bases in the middle. CDR3 coding DNA: TGTGCCAGCAGCCGAGACAGGGAGACCCAGTACTTC. This sequence encodes CASSRDRETQYF.

For the CDR3, the DNA is TGTGCCAGCAGCAAGGACTCTTACAATGAGCAGTTCTTC. Encoded protein: CASSKDSYNEQFF. The V and J genes are TRBV6-5 and TRBJ2-1; tentative D call: TRBD2 (5 bases). V lost 6 bases, J lost 4 bases, and 10 bases lay in between. Germline CDR1 and CDR2: MNHEY and SVGAGI. The CDR3 is 13 amino acids.

There are a few counts of this clone. V is TRBV30 and J is TRBJ1-1; D perhaps matches TRBD1 (5 bases). V lost 5 bases and J 3 bases, leaving 16 bases between the germline ends. Looked up from germline, CDR1 is GTSNPN and CDR2 is SVGIG (reference sequence). The CDR3 totals 14 residues. CDR3 in DNA: TGTGCCTGGGAGGGGACGGGGGGTCACACTGAAGCTTTCTTT. It is translated as CAWEGTGGHTEAFF. Complete variable domain (other parts from reference TRBV30 and TRBJ1-1): SQTIHQWPATLVQPVGSPLSLECTVEGTSNPNLYWYRQAAGRGLQLLFYSVGIGQISSEVPQNLSASRPQDRQFILSSKKLLLSDSGFYLCAWEGTGGHTEAFFGQGTRLTVV.

This clone is categorized as medium-sized. The rearrangement joins TRBV6-5 to TRBJ2-1, with D perhaps matching TRBD1 (6 bases). The CDR3 extends over 14 amino acids. Trimming took off 6 bases at V and 5 bases at J, with 14 bases between the two ends. From germline, CDR1 is MNHEY and CDR2 SVGAGI. The CDR3 nucleotides are TGTGCCAGCAGCCTCCTCTGGGGGCACAATGAGCAGTTCTTC. Translating it yields CASSLLWGHNEQFF.

This clone was recorded only once. The gene calls are TRBV7-8 and TRBJ2-4; the D gene is possibly TRBD1 (5 bases). Looked up from germline, CDR1 is SGHVS and CDR2 is FQNEAQ. The germline V and J ends were trimmed by 4 bases and 3 bases, with 16 bases remaining between them. This CDR3 contains 16 residues. CDR3 nucleotides: TGTGCCAGCAGCTGGGGCCTACGGTTCGACAAAAACATTCAGTACTTC. It yields the protein CASSWGLRFDKNIQYF.

The chain recombines TRBV2 with TRBJ1-6, with D maybe TRBD1 (5 bases). Trimming removed 6 bases from V and 0 bases from J, with 18 bases in between. The CDR3 contains 18 residues. The germline V gene encodes CDR1 SNHLY and CDR2 FYNNEI. The CDR3 DNA follows: TGTGCCAGCAGGGATCGGACACTCCGGAGCTCCTATAATTCACCCCTCCACTTT. It specifies CASRDRTLRSSYNSPLHF.

The chain recombines TRBV5-1 with TRBJ2-4; tentatively, D is TRBD1 (6 bases). The CDR3 sequence is 14 residues long. The V gene's germline CDR1 is SGHRS and CDR2 YFSETQ. Deletions cut 8 bases from V and 5 bases from J, with 17 bases between. CDR3 in DNA: TGCGCCAGTAGTGTATCGCCAGGGGAAAACATTCAGTACTTC. Translating gives CASSVSPGENIQYF.

V is TRBV2 and J is TRBJ2-3; TRBD2 might be the D (7 bases). Germline lookup yields CDR1 SNHLY and CDR2 FYNNEI. CDR3 length equals 14 residues. Trimming removed 6 bases from V and 4 bases from J, with 14 bases in between. DNA of the CDR3: TGTGCCAGCAGCTCACTAGGGGGGGCAGATACGCAGTATTTT. Protein sequence: CASSSLGGADTQYF.

The chain employs TRBV2 and TRBJ2-4; TRBD1 might be the D (6 bases). CDR1 SNHLY and CDR2 FYNNEI come from the germline V gene. The CDR3 loop spans 15 amino acids. V was trimmed by 6 bases and J by 0 bases, leaving 12 bases between them. CDR3 sequence reads: CASREDRLAKNIQYF. The CDR3 DNA sequence: TGTGCCAGCAGAGAGGACAGACTAGCCAAAAACATTCAGTACTTC.

The chain has TRBV6-5 and TRBJ1-6; no firm D call. The V end lost 5 bases, the J end lost 0 bases, and 8 bases lay between the germline ends. Germline CDR1 MNHEY, CDR2 SVGAGI. The CDR3 runs to 15 residues. This CDR3 is CASSGGPSYNSPLHF. The CDR3 nucleotides read TGTGCCAGCAGTGGCGGGCCCTCCTATAATTCACCCCTCCACTTT.

The chain has TRBV28 and TRBJ1-1; D is uncertain. Germline CDR1 is MDHEN and CDR2 is SYDVKM. This CDR3 spans 12 amino acids. The V and J ends lost 2 bases and 9 bases respectively, with 10 bases between them. The DNA for the CDR3 is TGTGCCAGCAGTTTAAGGACTGGAAAAGCTTTCTTT. Protein: CASSLRTGKAFF.

V gene TRBV28 combines with J gene TRBJ1-4; 7 bases map to TRBD1. Germline lookup yields CDR1 MDHEN and CDR2 SYDVKM. The CDR3 contains 14 residues. Trimming cost V 6 bases and J 7 bases; bases outside gene matches: 8. This chain's CDR3 is CASSSTGRIEKLFF. As DNA, the CDR3 is TGTGCCAGCAGCTCGACAGGGCGGATTGAAAAACTGTTTTTT.

CDR3 DNA: TGTGCCAGCAGCGTAGGTGGTAATTCGGATGAGCAGTTCTTC. Translated: CASSVGGNSDEQFF. The chain links TRBV9 to TRBJ2-1; D gene unclear. V lost 0 bases and J 8 bases, leaving 12 bases between the germline ends. CDR1 SGDLS and CDR2 YYNGEE come from the germline V gene. This CDR3 has 14 residues.

This rearrangement joins TRBV7-2 to TRBJ2-3; 7 bases match TRBD2. This CDR3 has 16 residues. The germline CDR1 and CDR2 sequences are SGHTA and FQGNSA. Trimming at V came to 6 bases and at J to 0 bases, leaving 9 bases not matched to a gene. The CDR3 DNA follows: TGTGCCAGCAGTGCCTTAGCGGGCGGTAGCACAGATACGCAGTATTTT. This codes for CASSALAGGSTDTQYF. The whole variable domain, remainder taken from reference TRBV7-2 and TRBJ2-3, is GAGVSQSPSNKVTEKGKDVELRCDPISGHTALYWYRQSLGQGLEFLIYFQGNSAPDKSGLPSDRFSAERTGGSVSTLTIQRTQQEDSAVYLCASSALAGGSTDTQYFGPGTRLTVL.

V usage is TRBV7-2 and J usage is TRBJ2-2; D is possibly TRBD2 (7 bases). Looked up from germline, CDR1 is SGHTA and CDR2 is FQGNSA. V shed 6 bases and J shed 6 bases, with 17 bases lying between them. CDR3 length: 15 amino acids. The CDR3 nucleotides read TGTGCCAGCAGATCGACGGGGGGCAGGGCCGGGGAGCTGTTTTTT. Translated: CASRSTGGRAGELFF. The full variable domain, rest sourced from reference TRBV7-2 and TRBJ2-2, is GAGVSQSPSNKVTEKGKDVELRCDPISGHTALYWYRQSLGQGLEFLIYFQGNSAPDKSGLPSDRFSAERTGGSVSTLTIQRTQQEDSAVYLCASRSTGGRAGELFFGEGSRLTVL.